The entry below gives a single T cell receptor (beta chain) sequence along with its context. This specimen belongs to a study of blood T cell repertoires in COVID-19. Some clones are missing from TCRdb's copy, which holds only in-frame ones; the method was immunoSEQ multiplex PCR. This table holds 430,000 or so clones, 88% found once. All recovered Cohort 3 donors got two negative PCRs, got clearance, or saw symptom resolution. V was trimmed by 3 bases and J by 6 bases, leaving 5 bases between them. The CDR3 has 11 amino acids. The germline V gene has CDR1 LNHDA and CDR2 SQIVND (reference sequence). Input material: PBMCs or T cells enriched from blood (not recorded which). This rearrangement joins TRBV19 to TRBJ1-1; no firm D call. The receptor was isolated from a woman between 40 and 55 years old who had recovered from COVID-19. CDR3 in amino acids: CASSMGAEAFF. The CDR3 DNA follows: TGTGCCAGTAGTATGGGAGCTGAAGCTTTCTTT.